The rows below give T cell receptor beta chains drawn from one sample of a study of blood T cell repertoires in COVID-19. TCRdb's copy holds only in-frame clones and misses some; the assay was immunoSEQ multiplex PCR. The sample shows tens of thousands of clones, 80% to 90% of them seen only once. Sequencing input: peripheral blood. Every receptor here comes from a man aged 65-85 years with active or convalescent COVID-19. CDR3s include the opening cysteine and the closing phenylalanine or tryptophan. Each record gives: V gene, J gene, D gene, clone size, CDR3 protein, CDR3 DNA. The D gene is left open where the match is weak. A clone size is listed for some rows: how often the clone was seen (once, few, many), or a class if it is expanded.

v_call: TRBV9; j_call: TRBJ2-2; d_call: TRBD2; clone_size: -; cdr3_aa: CASSVGSGTYTGELFF; cdr3_nt: TGTGCCAGCAGCGTAGGGAGCGGGACCTACACCGGGGAGCTGTTTTTT
v_call: TRBV9; j_call: TRBJ1-1; d_call: -; clone_size: -; cdr3_aa: CASSGPGLTEAFF; cdr3_nt: TGTGCCAGCAGCGGACCGGGACTCACTGAAGCTTTCTTT
v_call: TRBV6-5; j_call: TRBJ2-2; d_call: -; clone_size: -; cdr3_aa: CASSPILSAGELFF; cdr3_nt: TGTGCCAGCAGTCCGATACTGTCTGCCGGGGAGCTGTTTTTT
v_call: TRBV20-1; j_call: TRBJ1-1; d_call: TRBD1; clone_size: -; cdr3_aa: CSASHRDRGLRAFF; cdr3_nt: TGCAGTGCTAGTCACCGGGACAGGGGGTTAAGAGCTTTCTTT
v_call: TRBV28; j_call: TRBJ2-2; d_call: -; clone_size: once; cdr3_aa: CASSFNRITGELFF; cdr3_nt: TGTGCCAGCAGTTTCAACAGGATCACCGGGGAGCTGTTTTTT
v_call: TRBV27; j_call: TRBJ2-7; d_call: -; clone_size: once; cdr3_aa: CASSGRSFRDYEQYF; cdr3_nt: TGTGCCAGCAGCGGGCGCTCGTTCAGGGACTACGAGCAGTACTTC
v_call: TRBV19; j_call: TRBJ2-3; d_call: TRBD2; clone_size: -; cdr3_aa: CASTPSGRPDTQYF; cdr3_nt: TGTGCCAGTACCCCAAGCGGGAGACCAGATACGCAGTATTTT
v_call: TRBV19; j_call: TRBJ2-1; d_call: TRBD2; clone_size: once; cdr3_aa: CASSPGTSGDEQFF; cdr3_nt: TGTGCCAGCAGTCCCGGGACTAGCGGCGATGAGCAGTTCTTC
v_call: TRBV7-9; j_call: TRBJ1-6; d_call: -; clone_size: -; cdr3_aa: CASSRDYSPLHF; cdr3_nt: TGTGCCAGCAGCCGGGATTATTCACCCCTCCACTTT
v_call: TRBV6-1; j_call: TRBJ1-1; d_call: -; clone_size: -; cdr3_aa: CASSESREGSEAFF; cdr3_nt: TGTGCCAGCAGTGAATCCAGGGAAGGGTCGGAAGCTTTCTTT
v_call: TRBV18; j_call: TRBJ1-4; d_call: -; clone_size: once; cdr3_aa: CASSPTTGEEKLFF; cdr3_nt: TGTGCCAGCTCACCAACAACAGGAGAGGAAAAACTGTTTTTT
v_call: TRBV6-5; j_call: TRBJ2-2; d_call: -; clone_size: -; cdr3_aa: CASMPSSFAGELFF; cdr3_nt: TGTGCCAGCATGCCTAGCAGTTTCGCCGGGGAGCTGTTTTTT
v_call: TRBV5-1; j_call: TRBJ2-1; d_call: -; clone_size: -; cdr3_aa: CASSLGSGFSSYNEQFF; cdr3_nt: TGCGCCAGCAGCTTGGGATCAGGTTTTAGCTCCTACAATGAGCAGTTCTTC
v_call: TRBV5-1; j_call: TRBJ2-7; d_call: TRBD2; clone_size: -; cdr3_aa: CASSLYGLAGISYEQYF; cdr3_nt: TGCGCCAGCAGCTTATACGGACTAGCGGGAATCTCCTACGAGCAGTACTTC
v_call: TRBV7-3; j_call: TRBJ2-5; d_call: -; clone_size: once; cdr3_aa: CASSLRRQETQYF; cdr3_nt: TGTGCCAGCAGCTTGCGCCGCCAAGAGACCCAGTACTTC
v_call: TRBV3-1/TRBV3-2; j_call: TRBJ1-3; d_call: -; clone_size: -; cdr3_aa: CASHSGNTIYF; cdr3_nt: TGTGCCAGCCATTCTGGAAACACCATATATTTT
v_call: TRBV10-3; j_call: TRBJ2-7; d_call: TRBD2; clone_size: -; cdr3_aa: CAISESTSGSSYEQYF; cdr3_nt: TGTGCCATCAGTGAGTCAACTAGCGGGAGTTCCTACGAGCAGTACTTC
v_call: TRBV5-4; j_call: TRBJ2-1; d_call: TRBD1; clone_size: -; cdr3_aa: CASSLAGQGANEQFF; cdr3_nt: TGTGCCAGCAGCTTGGCGGGACAGGGGGCAAATGAGCAGTTCTTC
v_call: TRBV18; j_call: TRBJ1-1; d_call: -; clone_size: -; cdr3_aa: CASSPPNLAEAFF; cdr3_nt: TGTGCCAGCTCACCACCCAATTTAGCTGAAGCTTTCTTT
v_call: TRBV5-1; j_call: TRBJ2-5; d_call: -; clone_size: -; cdr3_aa: CASSLLPEGETQYF; cdr3_nt: TGCGCCAGCAGCCTCCTCCCGGAGGGAGAGACCCAGTACTTC
v_call: TRBV5-1; j_call: TRBJ2-5; d_call: -; clone_size: -; cdr3_aa: CASSLWVAEETQYF; cdr3_nt: TGCGCCAGCAGCTTATGGGTAGCTGAAGAGACCCAGTACTTC